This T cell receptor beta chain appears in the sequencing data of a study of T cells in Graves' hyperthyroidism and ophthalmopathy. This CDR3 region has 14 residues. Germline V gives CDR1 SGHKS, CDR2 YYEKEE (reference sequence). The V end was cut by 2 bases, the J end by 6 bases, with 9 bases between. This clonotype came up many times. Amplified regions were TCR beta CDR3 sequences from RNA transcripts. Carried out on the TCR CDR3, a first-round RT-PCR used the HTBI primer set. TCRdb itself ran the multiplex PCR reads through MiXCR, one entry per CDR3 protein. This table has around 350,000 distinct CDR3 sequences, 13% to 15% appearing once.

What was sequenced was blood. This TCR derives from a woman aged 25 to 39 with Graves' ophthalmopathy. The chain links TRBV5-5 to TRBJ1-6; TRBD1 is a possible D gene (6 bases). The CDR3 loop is CASSFRQVNSPLHF. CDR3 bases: TGTGCCAGCAGCTTTCGACAGGTTAATTCACCCCTCCACTTT.